The 6 T cell receptor beta chains below all came from one sample that was sequenced in a study of blood T cell repertoires in COVID-19. Libraries were prepared by immunoSEQ multiplex PCR; TCRdb keeps only in-frame clonotypes and omits some of them. The table records about 330,000 clones, over 80% of them present only once. Sequencing input: PBMCs or T cells enriched from blood (not recorded which). These receptors were collected from a man in his thirties or forties who had recovered from COVID-19.

This chain connects TRBV15 to TRBJ2-5, with 9 bases lining up with TRBD1. After removal of 0 bases from V and 6 bases from J, the junction contained 8 bases not matched to a gene. Germline-derived CDR1 and CDR2 are LNHNV and YYDKDF (reference sequence). There are 16 residues in the CDR3. CDR3 sequence reads: CATSRDTGGASQTQYF. The CDR3 coding sequence is TGTGCCACCAGCAGAGATACAGGGGGCGCGTCACAGACCCAGTACTTC.

The chain carries TRBV27 and TRBJ2-7; TRBD1 aligns across 7 bases. The CDR3 is made up of 12 amino acids. V was pared by 11 bases and J by 4 bases, with 8 bases of the junction left unmatched. The V gene's germline CDR1 is MNHEY and CDR2 SMNVEV (reference sequence). CDR3 amino acids: CASRQGRYEQYF. The CDR3 coding sequence is TGTGCCTCTCGACAGGGAAGGTACGAGCAGTACTTC.

The rearrangement links TRBV29-1 to TRBJ2-3; D unresolved. Per the germline V gene, CDR1 is SQVTM and CDR2 is ANQGSEA. V was pared by 5 bases and J by 3 bases, with 15 bases between. The CDR3 has 14 amino acids. The CDR3 protein is CSVSDRDLTDTQYF. The CDR3, as DNA: TGCAGCGTTTCCGACCGAGACTTAACAGATACGCAGTATTTT.

The gene calls are TRBV27 and TRBJ1-4; 7 bases map to TRBD1. CDR1 is MNHEY and CDR2 is SMNVEV in the germline V gene (reference sequence). V was pared by 10 bases and J by 5 bases, with 7 bases of the junction left unmatched. This CDR3 spans 13 amino acids. The CDR3 nucleotides are TGTGCCACCAGGGGACAGCGAAATGAAAAACTGTTTTTT. This codes for CATRGQRNEKLFF.

The CDR3 DNA reads TGTGCCAGCGGAACAGGGCAGTCTGGGGCCAACGTCCTGACTTTC. Translation: CASGTGQSGANVLTF. The J gene is TRBJ2-6, the V gene TRBV2; D possibly corresponds to TRBD1 (6 bases). CDR1 SNHLY and CDR2 FYNNEI come from the germline V gene. V lost 8 bases, J lost 1 base, and 12 bases lay in between. The CDR3 consists of 15 residues.

The CDR3 here is CATSETGGGENIQYF. CDR3 sequence (DNA): TGTGCCACCAGTGAGACAGGGGGTGGGGAAAACATTCAGTACTTC. The chain couples TRBV24-1 to TRBJ2-4; the match to TRBD1 covers 9 bases. V trimming: 4 bases; J trimming: 5 bases; junction bases outside the gene matches: 5. In germline, CDR1 is KGHDR, CDR2 SFDVKD. The CDR3 loop spans 15 amino acids.